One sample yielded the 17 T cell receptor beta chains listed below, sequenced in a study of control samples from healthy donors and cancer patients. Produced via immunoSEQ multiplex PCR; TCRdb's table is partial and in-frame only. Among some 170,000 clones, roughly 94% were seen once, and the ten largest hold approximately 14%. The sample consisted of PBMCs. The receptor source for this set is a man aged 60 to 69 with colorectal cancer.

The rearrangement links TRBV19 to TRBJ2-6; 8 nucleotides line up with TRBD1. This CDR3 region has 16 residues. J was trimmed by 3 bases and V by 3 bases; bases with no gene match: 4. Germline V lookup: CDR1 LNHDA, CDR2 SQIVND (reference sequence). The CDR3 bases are TGTGCCAGTAGTATGTCCGGGACAGGTGGGGCCAACGTCCTGACTTTC. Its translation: CASSMSGTGGANVLTF.

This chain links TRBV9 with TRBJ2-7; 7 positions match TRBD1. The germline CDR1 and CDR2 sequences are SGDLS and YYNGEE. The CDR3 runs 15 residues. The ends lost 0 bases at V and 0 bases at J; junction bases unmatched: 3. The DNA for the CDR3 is TGTGCCAGCAGCGTAGAGGGGGCCCTCTCCTACGAGCAGTACTTC. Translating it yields CASSVEGALSYEQYF.

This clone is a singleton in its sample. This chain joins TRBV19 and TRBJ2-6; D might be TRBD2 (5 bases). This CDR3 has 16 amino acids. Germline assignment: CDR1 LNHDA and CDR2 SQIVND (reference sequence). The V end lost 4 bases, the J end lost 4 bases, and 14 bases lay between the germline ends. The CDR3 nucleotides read TGTGCCAGTAGTAAGGGCGTTCGGGGAGGGGCCAACGTCCTGACTTTC. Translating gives CASSKGVRGGANVLTF.

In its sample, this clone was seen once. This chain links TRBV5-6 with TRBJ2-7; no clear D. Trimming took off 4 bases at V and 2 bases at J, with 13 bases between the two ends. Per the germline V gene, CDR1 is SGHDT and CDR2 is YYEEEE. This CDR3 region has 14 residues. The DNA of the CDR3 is TGTGCCAGCAGCCTTCTAGGACCCGCCTACGAGCAGTACTTC. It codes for CASSLLGPAYEQYF.

The CDR3 region is CASREGAESEAFF. The CDR3 nucleotides read TGTGCCAGCAGAGAGGGAGCCGAATCTGAAGCTTTCTTT. The gene calls are TRBV12-3 or TRBV12-4 and TRBJ1-1; no firm D call. V lost 6 bases and J 6 bases, leaving 14 bases between the germline ends. The CDR3 runs to 13 residues.

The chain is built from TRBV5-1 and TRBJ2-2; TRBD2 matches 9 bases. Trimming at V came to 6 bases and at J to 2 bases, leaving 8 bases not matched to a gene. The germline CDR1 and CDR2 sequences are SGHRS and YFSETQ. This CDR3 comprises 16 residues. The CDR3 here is CASKGSSGENTGELFF. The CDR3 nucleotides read TGCGCCAGCAAGGGGTCTAGCGGGGAAAACACCGGGGAGCTGTTTTTT.

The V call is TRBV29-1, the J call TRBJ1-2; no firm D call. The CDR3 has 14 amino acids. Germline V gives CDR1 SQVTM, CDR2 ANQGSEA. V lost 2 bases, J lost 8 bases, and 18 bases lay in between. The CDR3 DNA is TGCAGCGTTGAACTTGGACTGCCGAATGGGGGCTACACCTTC. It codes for CSVELGLPNGGYTF.

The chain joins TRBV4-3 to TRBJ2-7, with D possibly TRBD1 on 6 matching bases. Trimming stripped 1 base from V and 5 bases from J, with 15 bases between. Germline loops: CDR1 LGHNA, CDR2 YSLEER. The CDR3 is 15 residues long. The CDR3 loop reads CASSQGVTGSHEQYF. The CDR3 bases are TGCGCCAGCAGCCAAGGGGTGACAGGTTCCCACGAGCAGTACTTC.

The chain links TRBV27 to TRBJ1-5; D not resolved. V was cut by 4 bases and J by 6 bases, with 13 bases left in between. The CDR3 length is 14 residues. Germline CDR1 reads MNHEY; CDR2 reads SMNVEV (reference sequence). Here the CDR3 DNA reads TGTGCCAGCAGTTATTCCACAGAAGGTCAGCCCCAGCATTTT. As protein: CASSYSTEGQPQHF.

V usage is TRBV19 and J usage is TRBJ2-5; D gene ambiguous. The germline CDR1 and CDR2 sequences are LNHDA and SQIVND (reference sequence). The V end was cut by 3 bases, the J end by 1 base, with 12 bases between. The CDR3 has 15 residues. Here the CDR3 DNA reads TGTGCCAGTAGTATTCGGTTTGGCTCCCAAGAGACCCAGTACTTC. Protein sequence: CASSIRFGSQETQYF.

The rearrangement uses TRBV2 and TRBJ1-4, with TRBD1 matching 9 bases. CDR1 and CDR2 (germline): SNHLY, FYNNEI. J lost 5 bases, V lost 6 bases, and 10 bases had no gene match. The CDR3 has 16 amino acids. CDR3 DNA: TGTGCCAGCAGAGGGTACAGGGGGCGGATAAATGAAAAACTGTTTTTT. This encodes CASRGYRGRINEKLFF.

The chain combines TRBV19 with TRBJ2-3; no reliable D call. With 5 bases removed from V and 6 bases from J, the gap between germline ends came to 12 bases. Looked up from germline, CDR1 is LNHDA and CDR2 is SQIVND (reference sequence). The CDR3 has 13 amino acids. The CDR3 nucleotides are TGTGCCAGTAGTCCCCTCCCCCGTGATACGCAGTATTTT. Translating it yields CASSPLPRDTQYF.

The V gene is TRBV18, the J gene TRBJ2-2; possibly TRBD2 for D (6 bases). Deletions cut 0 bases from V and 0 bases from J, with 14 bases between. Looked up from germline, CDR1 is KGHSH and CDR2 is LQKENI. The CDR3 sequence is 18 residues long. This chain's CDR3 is CASSPPSSWGANTGELFF. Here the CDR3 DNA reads TGTGCCAGCTCACCACCCTCTTCTTGGGGGGCGAACACCGGGGAGCTGTTTTTT.

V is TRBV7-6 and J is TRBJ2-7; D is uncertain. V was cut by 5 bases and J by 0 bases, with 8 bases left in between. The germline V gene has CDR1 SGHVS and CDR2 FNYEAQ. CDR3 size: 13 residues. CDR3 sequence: CASSHSSSYEQYF. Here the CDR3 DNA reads TGTGCCAGCAGCCACAGTAGCTCCTACGAGCAGTACTTC.

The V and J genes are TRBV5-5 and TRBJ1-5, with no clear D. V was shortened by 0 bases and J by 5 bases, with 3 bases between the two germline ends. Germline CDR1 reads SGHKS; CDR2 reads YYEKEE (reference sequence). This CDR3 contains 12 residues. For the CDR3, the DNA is TGTGCCAGCAGCTTGGCAGATCAGCCCCAGCATTTT. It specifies CASSLADQPQHF.

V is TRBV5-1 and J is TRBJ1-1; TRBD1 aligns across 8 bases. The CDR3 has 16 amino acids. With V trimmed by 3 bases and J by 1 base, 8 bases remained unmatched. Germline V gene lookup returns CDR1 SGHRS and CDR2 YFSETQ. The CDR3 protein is CASSSSFTGGNTEAFF. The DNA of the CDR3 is TGCGCCAGCAGCTCCTCATTTACAGGGGGGAACACTGAAGCTTTCTTT.

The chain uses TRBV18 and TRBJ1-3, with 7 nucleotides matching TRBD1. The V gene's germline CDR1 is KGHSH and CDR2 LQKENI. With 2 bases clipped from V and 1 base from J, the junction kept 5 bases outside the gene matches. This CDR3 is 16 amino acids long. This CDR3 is CASSPNRGRSGNTIYF. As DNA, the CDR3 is TGTGCCAGCTCACCAAACAGGGGCAGGTCTGGAAACACCATATATTTT.